Sequencing of this T cell receptor beta chain was carried out in a study of human T cells and chemical hapten exposure. Study-level information: Recorded diagnoses among the mostly female patients were alopecia areata, totalis or universalis.

As for time point: pre-sensitization, week 0. Treatment reported: therapeutic diphenylcyclopropenone sensitization with weekly scalp DPC. The total RNA was obtained from whole blood that was not fractionated. This clonotype has at least ten counts. TCRdb processed the RACE reads anew with MiXCR; each CDR3 protein has one entry. The sample includes more than 250,000 distinct CDR3 sequences, approximately 7.5% of them seen just once. This receptor was obtained from a man between 18 and 35 years old with alopecia areata. Some clones in this sample may be carry-over from other donors' samples. This specimen consisted of whole blood, obtained in connection with sensitization to the hapten diphenylcyclopropenone (DPC).

CDR3 DNA: TGCGCCAGCAGCTTACAGGGGCGAGATGAAAAACTGTTTTTT. Translating it yields CASSLQGRDEKLFF. The chain is built from TRBV5-1 and TRBJ1-4; 7 bases line up with TRBD1. The ends lost 2 bases at V and 6 bases at J; junction bases unmatched: 4. CDR3 length: 14 amino acids. The germline gives CDR1 SGHRS, CDR2 YFSETQ.